The clone carrying this T cell receptor (beta chain) occurred once. No antigen is known for it. The data were taken from a study of CD8 T cells in ankylosing spondylitis. Points from the study as a whole: Earlier literature documents some of the motif variants in reactive arthritis synovial fluid and blood. Ankylosing spondylitis blood seemed to carry a telltale TCR beta motif made of about 8 highly homologous variants. According to the report, clones linked to the disease were significantly enriched in matched synovial fluid samples taken from ankylosing spondylitis patients.

After removal of 4 bases from V and 6 bases from J, the junction contained 5 bases not matched to a gene. Per germline, CDR1 KGHSH and CDR2 LQKENI. CDR3 length: 14 amino acids. In TCRdb, the 5' RACE reads were re-called with MiXCR into one record per CDR3 protein. The data contain fewer than 550,000 distinct CDR3 sequences, under 5.5% of them singletons. The TCR comes from a male donor with ankylosing spondylitis. Sequences were obtained from blood, either unsorted or a sorted T cell fraction (not recorded which). This chain joins TRBV18 and TRBJ1-4; 7 bases line up with TRBD1. The CDR3 here is CASSRKGGDEKLFF. DNA of the CDR3: TGTGCCAGCTCACGAAAAGGGGGCGATGAAAAACTGTTTTTT.